This paragraph reports one T cell receptor (beta chain). The source of the sample is a study of blood T cell repertoires in COVID-19. Clones were sequenced by immunoSEQ multiplex PCR, and TCRdb holds only the in-frame ones, with some missing. The sample yields 30,000 to 40,000 clones, 88% seen once. CDR1 is MNHEY and CDR2 is SMNVEV in the germline V gene (reference sequence). The CDR3 totals 17 residues. Trimming at V came to 4 bases and at J to 0 bases, leaving 10 bases not matched to a gene. The V and J genes are TRBV27 and TRBJ2-7, with 9 bases fitting TRBD1. This clonotype originated in a human donor in a cohort sampled during active COVID-19. Sequencing was carried out using peripheral blood. The CDR3 spells CASSSRLGQGSSYEQYF. For the CDR3, the DNA is TGTGCCAGCAGTTCCCGCTTAGGACAGGGGAGCTCCTACGAGCAGTACTTC.